This entry is about one TCR beta chain. No antigen is known for it. These data originate in a study of T cell responses to AZD1222 COVID-19 vaccine. Notes on the study in general: Reportedly, close to half of spike-specific TCRs are directed against unmutated variant regions. The number of AZD1222 recipients seropositive at baseline was only five or six.

Profiling relied on immunoSEQ multiplex PCR, and the TCRdb table lists in-frame clones only, not all of them. This sample has 100,000 to 150,000 clones, with just under 90% found just once. Germline CDR1 and CDR2: LNHDA and SQIVND (reference sequence). The CDR3 is made up of 15 amino acids. Trimming took 5 bases from V and 5 from J; bases not matched to a gene: 10. The chain carries TRBV19 and TRBJ2-5, with 8 bases fitting TRBD1. Sequences were derived from peripheral blood, sampled on day 0 of AZD1222 vaccination. This receptor was obtained from an adult in good health. Here the CDR3 reads CASSPPGTGGETQYF. DNA for the CDR3: TGTGCCAGTAGTCCCCCCGGGACAGGAGGGGAGACCCAGTACTTC.